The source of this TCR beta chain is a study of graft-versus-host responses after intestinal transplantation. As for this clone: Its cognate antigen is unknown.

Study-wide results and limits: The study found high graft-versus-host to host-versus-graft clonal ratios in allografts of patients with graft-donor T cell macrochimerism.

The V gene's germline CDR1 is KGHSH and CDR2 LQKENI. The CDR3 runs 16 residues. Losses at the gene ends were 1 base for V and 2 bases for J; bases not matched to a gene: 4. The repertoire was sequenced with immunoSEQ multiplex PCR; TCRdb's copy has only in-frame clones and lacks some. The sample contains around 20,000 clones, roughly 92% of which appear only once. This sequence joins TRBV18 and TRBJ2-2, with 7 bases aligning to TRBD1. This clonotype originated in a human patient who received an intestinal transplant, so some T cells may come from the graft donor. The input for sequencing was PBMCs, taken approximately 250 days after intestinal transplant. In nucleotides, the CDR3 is TGTGCCAGCTCACCACTCCGACAGGGTAACACCGGGGAGCTGTTTTTT. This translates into CASSPLRQGNTGELFF.